This TCR beta chain was recovered during a study of shared clonotypes between healthy human individuals. Overall study findings and caveats: The low donor count limited represented genetic and exposure-history diversity.

Details on this clone: Its antigen is not known.

With V trimmed by 0 bases and J by 5 bases, 8 bases remained unmatched. This CDR3 has 17 amino acids. CDR1 and CDR2 from the germline V gene are SGHDN and FVKESK. Several immunoSEQ plates held equal portions of the genomic DNA taken from each subset. Per the original data handling: In the immunoSEQ data, sequences were junction-only and lacked quality scores, so filtering differed. The repertoire was sequenced with immunoSEQ multiplex PCR; TCRdb's copy has only in-frame clones and lacks some. For V, J and clone size, that table is used; D and trimming come from the DNA. Of 2.3 million or so clones in the sample, just over 90% were seen once.

The chain links TRBV14 to TRBJ2-2; 8 bases agree with TRBD2. The receptor was isolated from a man aged 18 to 30 in good health. Some clones in this sample may be carry-over from other donors' samples. The source material was naive CD4+ T cells from PBMCs. Subset reported: CD45RA+ positively selected. The CDR3 reads CASSQDRVAGFTGELFF. The CDR3 nucleotides read TGTGCCAGCAGCCAAGATCGGGTAGCGGGATTTACCGGGGAGCTGTTTTTT.